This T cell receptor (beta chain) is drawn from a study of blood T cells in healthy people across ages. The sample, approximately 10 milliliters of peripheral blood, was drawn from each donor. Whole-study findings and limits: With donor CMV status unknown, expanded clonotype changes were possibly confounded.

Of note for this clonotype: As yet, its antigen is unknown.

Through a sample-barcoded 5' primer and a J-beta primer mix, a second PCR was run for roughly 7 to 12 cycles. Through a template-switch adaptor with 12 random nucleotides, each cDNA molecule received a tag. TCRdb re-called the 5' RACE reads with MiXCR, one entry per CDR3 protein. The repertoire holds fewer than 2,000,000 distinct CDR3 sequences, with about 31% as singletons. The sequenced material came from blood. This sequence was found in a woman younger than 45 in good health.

Here the CDR3 reads CSARRNVEPQHF. CDR3 in DNA: TGCAGTGCTCGCCGAAATGTAGAGCCCCAGCATTTT. V and J are TRBV20-1 and TRBJ1-5; D unresolved. V was cut by 5 bases and J by 8 bases, with 13 bases left in between. Per the germline V gene, CDR1 is DFQATT and CDR2 is SNEGSKA (reference sequence). The CDR3 runs to 12 residues.